The present T cell receptor (beta chain) was sequenced within a study of tumor-infiltrating lymphocytes in primary liver carcinoma. Study context: Tissue type made little difference to sample yields of roughly 3.5 to 7.13 million productive TCRbeta reads. Study findings and constraints: Tumors and blood were compared for top-250-clone fraction, and tumors had the significantly higher value (p = 0.039).

Extraction also yielded germline DNA, while blood RNA was obtained from unsorted whole blood. None of the patients had received treatment, and all had chronic HBV infection. Preoperatively, peripheral blood was drawn, four milliliters in total. With a constant-region primer, TCR beta cDNA was made from approximately 510 ng of total RNA. Libraries covering TCR beta were generated through three nested multiplex PCR rounds (using a slightly modified ARM-PCR). Forward primers for TRBV1-TRBV30 and a C-beta reverse primer served the first two PCR rounds, at around 11 cycles each. MiXCR, applied by TCRdb to the multiplex PCR reads, yields one record per CDR3 protein. The table lists about 300,000 distinct CDR3 sequences, 65% of them singletons. The CDR3 runs 13 residues. Germline CDR1 reads SQVTM; CDR2 reads ANQGSEA. Notes on this clonotype: No antigen is known for it. The junction and the germline gene differ at one end; a read error may be behind it.

The V and J genes are TRBV29-1 and TRBJ1-2, with D unclear. The source material was peripheral blood. The receptor's source is a man aged 35 to 55 with primary liver carcinoma and hepatitis B virus infection. CDR3: CSVGMELDYGYAF. In nucleotides, the CDR3 is TGCAGCGTTGGTATGGAGCTGGACTATGGCTACGCCTTC.